The 5 T cell receptor beta chains presented below share a single source sample, sequenced in a study of blood T cell repertoires in COVID-19. The data were produced by immunoSEQ multiplex PCR, yet TCRdb's version contains in-frame clones alone and is incomplete. The profile shows 120,000 or so clones, 65% to 85% of them singletons. The material sequenced was peripheral blood. Receptors originate from a man at least 80 years old with active or convalescent COVID-19.

The V and J genes are TRBV7-9 and TRBJ2-3, with 11 bases identical to TRBD2. CDR1 and CDR2 from the germline V gene are SEHNR and FQNEAQ (reference sequence). V was pared by 4 bases and J by 1 base, with 4 bases of the junction left unmatched. This CDR3 contains 16 residues. CDR3 DNA sequence: TGTGCCAGCAGCTCTAGCGGGGGGAAGGGCACAGATACGCAGTATTTT. Translation: CASSSSGGKGTDTQYF.

A single count supports this clone. The chain is built from TRBV20-1 and TRBJ2-1; 7 positions match TRBD2. The germline CDR1 and CDR2 sequences are DFQATT and SNEGSKA (reference sequence). The V gene end was trimmed by 6 bases and the J gene end by 2 bases; junction bases not matched to a gene: 7. This CDR3 contains 14 residues. DNA for the CDR3: TGCAGTGCAAGTCCGGGACTAACCTACAATGAGCAGTTCTTC. As protein: CSASPGLTYNEQFF.

In this sample, this clone turned up once. The V and J genes are TRBV6-6 and TRBJ1-5, with TRBD1 matching 8 bases. Germline V CDR1 and CDR2: MNHNY, SVGAGI (reference sequence). The CDR3 has 14 residues. Trimming removed 4 bases from V and 7 bases from J; junction bases left unmatched: 6. The CDR3 loop is CASSFARGRQPQHF. The CDR3 DNA reads as TGTGCCAGCAGTTTCGCCAGGGGGCGGCAGCCCCAGCATTTT.

This clone came up a few times. V usage is TRBV3-1 (or the pseudogene TRBV3-2) and J usage is TRBJ1-1, with 7 bases lining up with TRBD1. Losses at the gene ends were 4 bases for V and 3 bases for J; bases not matched to a gene: 5. The CDR3 contains 14 residues. The germline gives CDR1 LGHDT, CDR2 YNNKEL (reference sequence). The CDR3 loop reads CASSRQGDHTEAFF. The CDR3 bases are TGTGCCAGCAGCCGCCAGGGGGACCACACTGAAGCTTTCTTT.

The DNA of the CDR3 is TGTGCCAGCAGTGCGGGGGGCCGGTTAGAGACCCAGTACTTC. It yields the protein CASSAGGRLETQYF. The genes are TRBV6-6 and TRBJ2-5; the match to TRBD2 covers 8 bases. This CDR3 contains 14 residues. CDR1 is MNHNY, CDR2 SVGAGI, per germline (reference sequence). J gave up 4 bases and V 5 bases, and 6 bases lay outside the gene matches.